This TCR beta chain comes out of a study of T cell responses to AZD1222 COVID-19 vaccine. Per germline, CDR1 MNHEY and CDR2 SVGAGI. The CDR3 length is 14 residues. V shed 10 bases and J shed 7 bases, with 17 bases lying between them. This clone was found once. Its antigen remains unknown. Study findings and constraints: Following two doses of AZD1222, Spike-specific TCR breadth and depth rose. Distributed over spike, vaccine-associated CD4 TCRs predominated at 160-218 and 743-854. Only a handful of individuals given AZD1222 were seropositive at baseline. Reports indicate that nearly half of spike-specific TCRs are directed at unmutated variant regions.

Using immunoSEQ multiplex PCR, the repertoire was profiled, and TCRdb retains in-frame clones only, with some absent. The sample shows around 35,000 clones, roughly 90% of them seen only once. This receptor was identified in an adult in good health. This chain links TRBV6-5 with TRBJ1-6; D ambiguous. This material consisted of peripheral blood, taken on day 0 of AZD1222 vaccination. As DNA, the CDR3 is TGTGCCACCTCCCCCCCGGGAGGCAATTCACCCCTCCACTTT. It yields the protein CATSPPGGNSPLHF.